This TCR beta chain was identified in a study of blood T cell repertoires in COVID-19. Whole-study context: Sites in the United States, Italy and Spain provided acute and convalescent COVID-19 samples. Nucleic acid was either cDNA or gDNA, and it came from T cells, B-cell-depleted T cells, or PBMCs.

How the authors handled the data: Using reference gene primer amplification, nucleated cell counts were estimated. Libraries were prepared by immunoSEQ multiplex PCR; TCRdb keeps only in-frame clonotypes and omits some of them. V and J calls and clone size are those listed in that table; D and trimming were worked out from the DNA. The sample holds roughly 300,000 clones, more than 70% seen once. CDR3 length: 16 amino acids. V was pared by 7 bases and J by 2 bases, with 20 bases between. Germline assignment: CDR1 WSHSY and CDR2 SAAADI. Sequenced sample: PBMCs or T cells enriched from blood (not recorded which). This TCR was sampled from a woman aged 30 to 39 who had recovered from COVID-19. The V gene is TRBV10-2, the J gene TRBJ2-5, with a possible D match to TRBD2 (7 bases). For the CDR3, the DNA is TGCGCCAGCACCTCGTGGGGGGGGCCGGAACAAGAGACCCAGTACTTC. Its protein is CASTSWGGPEQETQYF.